This T cell receptor (beta chain) is from a study of blood T cell repertoires in COVID-19. Background on the study: Specimens from acute and convalescent COVID-19 originated in the United States, Italy and Spain. From T cells, B-cell-depleted T cells, or PBMCs came the material, which was cDNA or gDNA.

There are 16 residues in the CDR3. Germline-derived CDR1 and CDR2 are MNHEY and SVGEGT. V lost 4 bases and J lost 4, with 16 bases in between. Per the authors' pipeline: From reference gene primer amplification, estimates of nucleated cell counts were derived. Profiling relied on immunoSEQ multiplex PCR, and the TCRdb table lists in-frame clones only, not all of them. Clonal size and the V and J genes are those of that table, whereas D and trimming came from the DNA. The sample has almost 55,000 clones; approximately 90% are singletons. This sequence joins TRBV6-2 or TRBV6-3 and TRBJ1-4, with a weak D call TRBD1 (6 bases). This sequence originates from a human donor in a cohort sampled during active COVID-19. Specimen: peripheral blood. The CDR3 protein is CASSFPSTGRNEKLFF. The CDR3 DNA reads TGTGCCAGCAGTTTCCCTTCGACAGGCCGTAATGAAAAACTGTTTTTT.